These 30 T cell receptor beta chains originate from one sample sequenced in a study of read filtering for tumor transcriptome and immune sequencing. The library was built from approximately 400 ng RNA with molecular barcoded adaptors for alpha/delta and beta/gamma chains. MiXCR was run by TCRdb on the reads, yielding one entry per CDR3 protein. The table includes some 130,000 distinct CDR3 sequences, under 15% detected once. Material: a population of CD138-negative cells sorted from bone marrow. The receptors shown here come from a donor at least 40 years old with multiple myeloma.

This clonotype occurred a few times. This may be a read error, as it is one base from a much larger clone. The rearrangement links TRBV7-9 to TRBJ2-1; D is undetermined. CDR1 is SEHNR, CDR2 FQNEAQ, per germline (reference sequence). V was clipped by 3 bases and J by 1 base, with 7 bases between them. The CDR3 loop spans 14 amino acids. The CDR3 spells CASSFSLSYNEQFF. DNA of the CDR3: TGTGCCAGCAGCTTCAGCCTATCCTACAATGAGCAGTTCTTC. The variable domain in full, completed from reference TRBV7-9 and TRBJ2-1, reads DTGVSQNPRHKITKRGQNVTFRCDPISEHNRLYWYRQTLGQGPEFLTYFQNEAQLEKSRLLSDRFSAERPKGSFSTLEIQRTEQGDSAMYLCASSFSLSYNEQFFGPGTRLTVL.

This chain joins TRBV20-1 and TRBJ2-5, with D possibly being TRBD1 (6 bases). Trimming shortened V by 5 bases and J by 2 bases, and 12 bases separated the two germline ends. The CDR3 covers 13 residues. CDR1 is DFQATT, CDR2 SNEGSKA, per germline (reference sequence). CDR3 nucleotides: TGCAGTGCTGCCGGGACACAGCAAGAGACCCAGTACTTC. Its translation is CSAAGTQQETQYF.

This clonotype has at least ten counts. CDR3 sequence: CASSPQLAGQETQYF. Here the CDR3 DNA reads TGTGCCAGCAGTCCCCAACTAGCGGGGCAAGAGACCCAGTACTTC. The chain uses TRBV12-3 or TRBV12-4 and TRBJ2-5; 10 positions agree with TRBD2. The CDR3 length is 15 residues. V lost 5 bases to trimming and J lost 2 bases; unmatched junction nucleotides: 5.

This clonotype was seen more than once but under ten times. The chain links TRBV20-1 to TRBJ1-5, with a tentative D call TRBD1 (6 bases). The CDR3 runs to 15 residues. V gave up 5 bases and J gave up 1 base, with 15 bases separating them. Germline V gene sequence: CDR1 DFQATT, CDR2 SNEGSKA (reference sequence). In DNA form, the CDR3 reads TGCAGTGCTCACAACAGGGTTAAGAGCAATCAGCCCCAGCATTTT. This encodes CSAHNRVKSNQPQHF.

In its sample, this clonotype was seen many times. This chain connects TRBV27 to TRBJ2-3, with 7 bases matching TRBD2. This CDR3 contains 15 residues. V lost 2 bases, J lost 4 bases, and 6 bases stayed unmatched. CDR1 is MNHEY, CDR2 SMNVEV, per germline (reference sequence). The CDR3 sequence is CASSLRLAAADTQYF. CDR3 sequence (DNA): TGTGCCAGCAGTTTAAGGCTAGCGGCAGCAGATACGCAGTATTTT.

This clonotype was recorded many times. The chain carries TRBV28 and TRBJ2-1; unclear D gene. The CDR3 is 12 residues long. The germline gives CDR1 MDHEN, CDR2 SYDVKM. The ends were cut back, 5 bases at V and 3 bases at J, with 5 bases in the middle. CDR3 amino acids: CASSQSYNEQFF. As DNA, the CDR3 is TGTGCCAGCAGTCAAAGCTACAATGAGCAGTTCTTC.

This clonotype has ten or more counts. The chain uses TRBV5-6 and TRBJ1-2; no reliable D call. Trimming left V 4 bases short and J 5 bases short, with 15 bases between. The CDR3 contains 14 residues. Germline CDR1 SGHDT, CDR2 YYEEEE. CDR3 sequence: CASSPGLPGYGYTF. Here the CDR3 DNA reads TGTGCCAGCAGCCCGGGCCTCCCCGGGTATGGCTACACCTTC.

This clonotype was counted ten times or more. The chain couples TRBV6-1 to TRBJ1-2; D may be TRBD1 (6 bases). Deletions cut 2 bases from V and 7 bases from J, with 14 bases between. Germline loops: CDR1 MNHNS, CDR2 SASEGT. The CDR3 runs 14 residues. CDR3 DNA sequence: TGTGCCAGCAGTGAAATGGCAGGGGTTTCTGGCTACACCTTC. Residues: CASSEMAGVSGYTF.

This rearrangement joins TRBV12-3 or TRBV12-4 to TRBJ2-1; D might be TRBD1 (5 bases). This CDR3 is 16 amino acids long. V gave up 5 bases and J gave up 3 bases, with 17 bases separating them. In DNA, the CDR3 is TGTGCCAGCAGTATCGGACCTATCCAGGGCTACAATGAGCAGTTCTTC. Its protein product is CASSIGPIQGYNEQFF.

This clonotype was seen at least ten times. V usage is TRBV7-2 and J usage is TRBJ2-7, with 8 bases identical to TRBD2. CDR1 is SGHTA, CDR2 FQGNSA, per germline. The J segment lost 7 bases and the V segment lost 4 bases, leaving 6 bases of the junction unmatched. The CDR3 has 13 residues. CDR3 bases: TGTGCCAGCAGCTCGGCGGGAGGACGGGAGCAGTACTTC. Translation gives CASSSAGGREQYF.

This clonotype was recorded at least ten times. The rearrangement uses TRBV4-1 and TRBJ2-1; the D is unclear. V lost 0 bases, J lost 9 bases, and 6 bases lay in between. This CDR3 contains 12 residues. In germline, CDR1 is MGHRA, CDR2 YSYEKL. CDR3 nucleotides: TGCGCCAGCAGCCAAGAGTCAGGTGAGCAGTTCTTC. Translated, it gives CASSQESGEQFF.

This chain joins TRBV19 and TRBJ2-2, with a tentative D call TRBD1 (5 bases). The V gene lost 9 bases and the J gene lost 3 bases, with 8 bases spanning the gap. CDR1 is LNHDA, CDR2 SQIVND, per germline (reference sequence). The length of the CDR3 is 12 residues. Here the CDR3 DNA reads TGTGCCAGCTCAGGGTACACCGGGGAGCTGTTTTTT. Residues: CASSGYTGELFF. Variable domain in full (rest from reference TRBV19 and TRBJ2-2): DGGITQSPKYLFRKEGQNVTLSCEQNLNHDAMYWYRQDPGQGLRLIYYSQIVNDFQKGDIAEGYSVSREKKESFPLTVTSAQKNPTAFYLCASSGYTGELFFGEGSRLTVL.

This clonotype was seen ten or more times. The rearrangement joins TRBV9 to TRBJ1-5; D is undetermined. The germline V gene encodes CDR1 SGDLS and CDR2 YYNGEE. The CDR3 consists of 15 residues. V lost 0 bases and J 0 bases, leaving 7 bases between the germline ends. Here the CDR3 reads CASSVEGFSNQPQHF. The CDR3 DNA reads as TGTGCCAGCAGCGTAGAAGGTTTTAGCAATCAGCCCCAGCATTTT.

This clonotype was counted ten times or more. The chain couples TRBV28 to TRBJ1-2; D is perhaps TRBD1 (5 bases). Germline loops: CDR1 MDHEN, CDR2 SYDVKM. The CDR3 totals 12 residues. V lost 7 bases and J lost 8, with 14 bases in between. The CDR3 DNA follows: TGTGCCAGCACCCAGGGCTCTTTAGGCTACACCTTC. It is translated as CASTQGSLGYTF.

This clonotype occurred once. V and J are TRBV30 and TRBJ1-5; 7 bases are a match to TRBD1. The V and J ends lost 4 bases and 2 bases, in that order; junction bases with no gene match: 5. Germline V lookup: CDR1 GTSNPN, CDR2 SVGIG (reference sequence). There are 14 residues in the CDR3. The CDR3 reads CAWNIQGGNQPQHF. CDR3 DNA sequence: TGTGCCTGGAACATTCAGGGGGGCAATCAGCCCCAGCATTTT.

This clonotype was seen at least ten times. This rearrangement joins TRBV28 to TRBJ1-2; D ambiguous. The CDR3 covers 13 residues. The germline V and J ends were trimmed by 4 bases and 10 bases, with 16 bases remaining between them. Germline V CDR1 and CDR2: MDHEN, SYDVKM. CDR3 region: CASSSPLRLTYTF. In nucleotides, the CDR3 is TGTGCCAGCAGTTCACCACTCAGGTTAACCTACACCTTC.

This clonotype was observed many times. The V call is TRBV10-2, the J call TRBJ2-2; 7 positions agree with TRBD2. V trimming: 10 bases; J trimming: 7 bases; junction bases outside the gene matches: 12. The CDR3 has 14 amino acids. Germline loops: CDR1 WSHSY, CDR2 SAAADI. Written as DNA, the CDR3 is TGCGCCACCCCTTGGCGGGAGCGCGACGGGGAGCTGTTTTTT. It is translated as CATPWRERDGELFF.

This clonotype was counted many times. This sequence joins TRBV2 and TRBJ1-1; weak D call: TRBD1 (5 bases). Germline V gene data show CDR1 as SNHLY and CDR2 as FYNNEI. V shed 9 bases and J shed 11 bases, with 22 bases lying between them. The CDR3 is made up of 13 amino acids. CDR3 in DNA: TGTGCCAGTGGGATGGCGGACACCAATTTGGCTTTCTTT. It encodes CASGMADTNLAFF.

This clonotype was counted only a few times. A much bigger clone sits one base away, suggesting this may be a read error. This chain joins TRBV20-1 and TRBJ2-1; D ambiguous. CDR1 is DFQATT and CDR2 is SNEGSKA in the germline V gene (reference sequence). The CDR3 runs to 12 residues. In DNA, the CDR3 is TGCAGTGCTGATCTGGGTTACAATGTGCAGTTCTTC. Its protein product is CSADLGYNVQFF.

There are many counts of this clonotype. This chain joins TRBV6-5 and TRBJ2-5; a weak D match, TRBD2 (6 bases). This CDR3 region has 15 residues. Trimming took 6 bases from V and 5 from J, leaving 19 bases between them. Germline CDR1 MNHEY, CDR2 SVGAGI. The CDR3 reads CASSSGLPWGETQYF. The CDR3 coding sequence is TGTGCCAGCAGCTCGGGACTTCCCTGGGGGGAGACCCAGTACTTC.

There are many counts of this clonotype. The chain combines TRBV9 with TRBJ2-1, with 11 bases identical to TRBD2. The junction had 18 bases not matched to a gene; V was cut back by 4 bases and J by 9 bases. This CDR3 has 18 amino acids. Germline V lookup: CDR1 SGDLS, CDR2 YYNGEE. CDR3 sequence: CASSKGLAGGVPFTEQFF. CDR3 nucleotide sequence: TGTGCCAGCAGCAAAGGGCTAGCGGGGGGCGTGCCCTTTACTGAGCAGTTCTTC.

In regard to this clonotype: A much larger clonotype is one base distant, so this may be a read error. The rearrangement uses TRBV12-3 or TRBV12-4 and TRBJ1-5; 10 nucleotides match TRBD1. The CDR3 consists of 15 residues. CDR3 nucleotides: TGTGCCAGCAGGCCGGGACAGGGGAGCAATCGGCCCCAGCATTTT. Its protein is CASRPGQGSNRPQHF.

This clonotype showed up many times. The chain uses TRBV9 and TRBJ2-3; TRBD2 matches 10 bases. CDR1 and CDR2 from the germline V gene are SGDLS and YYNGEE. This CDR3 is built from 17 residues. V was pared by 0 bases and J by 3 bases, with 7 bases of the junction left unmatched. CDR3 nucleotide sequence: TGTGCCAGCAGCGTAGCTCCTAGCGGGGGATTTACAGATACGCAGTATTTT. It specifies CASSVAPSGGFTDTQYF.

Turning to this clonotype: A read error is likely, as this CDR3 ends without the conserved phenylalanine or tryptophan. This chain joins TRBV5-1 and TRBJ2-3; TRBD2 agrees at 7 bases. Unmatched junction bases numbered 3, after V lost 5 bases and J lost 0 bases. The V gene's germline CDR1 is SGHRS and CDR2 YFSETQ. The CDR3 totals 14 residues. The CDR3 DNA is TGCGCCAGCAGAAGCGGGACTAGCACAGATACGCAGTATCTT. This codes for CASRSGTSTDTQYL.

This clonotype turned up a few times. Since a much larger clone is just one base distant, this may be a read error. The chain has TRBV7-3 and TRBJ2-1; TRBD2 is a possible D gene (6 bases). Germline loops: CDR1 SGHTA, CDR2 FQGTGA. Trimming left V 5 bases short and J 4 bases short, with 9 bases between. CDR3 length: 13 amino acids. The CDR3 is CASSPGVYNEQFF. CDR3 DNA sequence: TGTGCCAGCAGCCCGGGGGTATACAATGAGCAGTTCTTC.

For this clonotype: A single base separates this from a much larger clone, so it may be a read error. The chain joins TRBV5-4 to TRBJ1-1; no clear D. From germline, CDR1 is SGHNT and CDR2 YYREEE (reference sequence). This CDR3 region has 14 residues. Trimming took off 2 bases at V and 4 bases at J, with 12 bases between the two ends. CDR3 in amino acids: CASSLLGSATEAFF. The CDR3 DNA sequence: TGTGCCAGCAGCTTATTAGGGTCGGCCACTGAAGCTTTCTTT.

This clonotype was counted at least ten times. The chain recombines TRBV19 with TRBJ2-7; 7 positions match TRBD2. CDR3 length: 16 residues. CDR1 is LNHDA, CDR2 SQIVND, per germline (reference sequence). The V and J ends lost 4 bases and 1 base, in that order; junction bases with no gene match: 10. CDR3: CASSTAGTNPSYEQYF. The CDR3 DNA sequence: TGTGCCAGTAGTACCGCCGGGACTAATCCTTCCTACGAGCAGTACTTC.

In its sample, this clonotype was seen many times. The CDR3 DNA is TGCAGCGTTATAGTACAGGTTTCCTCCTACGAGCAGTACTTC. Translated: CSVIVQVSSYEQYF. The V call is TRBV29-1, the J call TRBJ2-7; D is possibly TRBD1 (5 bases). Looked up from germline, CDR1 is SQVTM and CDR2 is ANQGSEA. There are 14 residues in the CDR3. The V end lost 5 bases, the J end lost 0 bases, and 14 bases lay between the germline ends.

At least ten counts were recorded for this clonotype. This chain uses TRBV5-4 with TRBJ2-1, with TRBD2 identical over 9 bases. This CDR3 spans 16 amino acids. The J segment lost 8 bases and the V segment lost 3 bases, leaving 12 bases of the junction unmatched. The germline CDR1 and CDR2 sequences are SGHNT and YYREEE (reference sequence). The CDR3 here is CASSSKLAGSADEQFF. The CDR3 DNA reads TGTGCCAGCAGCTCGAAACTAGCGGGCTCCGCCGATGAGCAGTTCTTC.

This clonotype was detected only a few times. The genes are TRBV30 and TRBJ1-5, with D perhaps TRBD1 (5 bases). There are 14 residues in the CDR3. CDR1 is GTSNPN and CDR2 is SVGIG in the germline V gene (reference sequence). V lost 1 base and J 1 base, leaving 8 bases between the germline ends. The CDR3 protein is CAWSAGGSNQPQHF. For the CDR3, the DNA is TGTGCCTGGAGTGCGGGGGGAAGCAATCAGCCCCAGCATTTT.